This T cell receptor (beta chain) was captured by sequencing in a study of T cell responses to AZD1222 COVID-19 vaccine. The study, taken as a whole, reports: The study found vaccine-associated CD4 TCRs spanning spike, dominant at 160-218 and 743-854. Two doses of AZD1222 preceded a rise in Spike-specific TCR breadth and depth. Most donors were white British, females outnumbered males, and clonal diversity was possibly underestimated.

Germline CDR1 MNHEY, CDR2 SVGAGI. The CDR3 sequence is 15 residues long. V was trimmed by 3 bases and J by 4 bases, leaving 13 bases between them. As regards this clone: What it recognizes is unknown.

Some clones are missing from TCRdb's copy, which holds only in-frame ones; the method was immunoSEQ multiplex PCR. The data hold 150,000 to 200,000 clones, with more than 75% observed a single time. The source material was peripheral blood, sampled on day 0 of AZD1222 vaccination. The chain links TRBV6-5 to TRBJ1-5; D is perhaps TRBD1 (6 bases). The clonotype was recovered from an adult in good health. The chain's CDR3 is CASSYGRGGNQPQHF. CDR3 coding DNA: TGTGCCAGCAGTTATGGCAGGGGTGGAAATCAGCCCCAGCATTTT.